The sequence of this T cell receptor (beta chain) was determined in a study of blood T cell repertoires in COVID-19. Trimming took 6 bases from V and 1 from J, leaving 31 bases between them. CDR1 and CDR2 from the germline V gene are KGHSH and LQKENI. CDR3 size: 20 residues. In the study's own analysis: Estimation of nucleated cell counts relied on the amplification of reference gene primers. The protocol was immunoSEQ multiplex PCR, while the TCRdb copy is restricted to in-frame clones and leaves out a portion. That table is the source of V, J and clone size, and D and trimming were worked out from the DNA. Here the sample spans under 250,000 clones, roughly 84% being singletons.

The chain has TRBV18 and TRBJ2-7, with a tentative D call TRBD1 (6 bases). The clonotype originates from a human donor in a cohort sampled during active COVID-19. Sequenced input: peripheral blood. The CDR3 region has the DNA TGTGCCAGCTCGACTACCACTGCAGGGACAACTTTTCTTGGTTCCTACGAGCAGTACTTC. Translating it yields CASSTTTAGTTFLGSYEQYF.